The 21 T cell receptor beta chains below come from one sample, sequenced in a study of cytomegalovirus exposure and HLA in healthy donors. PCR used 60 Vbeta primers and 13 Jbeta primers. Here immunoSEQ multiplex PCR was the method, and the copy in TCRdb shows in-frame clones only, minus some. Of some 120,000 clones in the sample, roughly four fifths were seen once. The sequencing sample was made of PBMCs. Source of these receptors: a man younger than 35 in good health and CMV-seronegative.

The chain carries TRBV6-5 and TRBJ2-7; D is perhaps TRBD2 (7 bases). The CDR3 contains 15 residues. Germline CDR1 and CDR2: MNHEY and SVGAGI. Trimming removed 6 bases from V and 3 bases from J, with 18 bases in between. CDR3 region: CASRAVSGGHYEQYF. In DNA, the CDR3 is TGTGCCAGCAGGGCGGTCTCGGGGGGACACTACGAGCAGTACTTC.

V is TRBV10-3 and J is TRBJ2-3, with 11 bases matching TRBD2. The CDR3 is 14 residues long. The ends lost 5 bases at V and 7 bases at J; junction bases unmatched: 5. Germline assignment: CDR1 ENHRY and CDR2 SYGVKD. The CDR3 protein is CAISLAGGANTQYF. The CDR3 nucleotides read TGTGCCATCAGTTTAGCGGGGGGGGCGAATACGCAGTATTTT.

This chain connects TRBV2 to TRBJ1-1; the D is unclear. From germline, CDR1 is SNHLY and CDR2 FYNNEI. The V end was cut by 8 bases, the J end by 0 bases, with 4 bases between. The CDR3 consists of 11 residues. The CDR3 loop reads CASSMNTEAFF. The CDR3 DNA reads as TGTGCCAGCTCAATGAACACTGAAGCTTTCTTT.

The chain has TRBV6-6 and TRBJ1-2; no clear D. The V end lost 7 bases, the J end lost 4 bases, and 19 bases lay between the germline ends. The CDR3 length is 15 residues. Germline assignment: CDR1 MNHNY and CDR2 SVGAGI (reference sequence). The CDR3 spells CASIRKPEVVYGYTF. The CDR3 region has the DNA TGTGCCAGCATTAGGAAACCGGAGGTAGTCTATGGCTACACCTTC.

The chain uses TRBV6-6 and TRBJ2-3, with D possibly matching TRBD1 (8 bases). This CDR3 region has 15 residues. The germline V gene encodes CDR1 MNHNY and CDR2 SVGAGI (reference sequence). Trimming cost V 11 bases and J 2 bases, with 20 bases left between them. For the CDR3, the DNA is TGTGCCTGCTGTACAACAGGGGGGGTCACAGATACGCAGTATTTT. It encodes CACCTTGGVTDTQYF.

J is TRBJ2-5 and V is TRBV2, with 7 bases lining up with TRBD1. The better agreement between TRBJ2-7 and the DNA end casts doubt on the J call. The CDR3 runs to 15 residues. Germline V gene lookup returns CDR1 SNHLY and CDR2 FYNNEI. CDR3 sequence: CASSDLGTASYEQYF. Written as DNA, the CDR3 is TGTGCCAGCAGTGACCTCGGGACAGCTTCCTACGAGCAGTACTTC.

The CDR3 loop is CASSLGHSYEQYF. DNA for the CDR3: TGCGCCAGCAGCTTGGGACACTCCTACGAGCAGTACTTC. The V call is TRBV5-1, the J call TRBJ2-7; D ambiguous. Trimming removed 0 bases at V and 0 bases at J, with 4 bases between. This CDR3 is built from 13 residues. Germline-derived CDR1 and CDR2 are SGHRS and YFSETQ.

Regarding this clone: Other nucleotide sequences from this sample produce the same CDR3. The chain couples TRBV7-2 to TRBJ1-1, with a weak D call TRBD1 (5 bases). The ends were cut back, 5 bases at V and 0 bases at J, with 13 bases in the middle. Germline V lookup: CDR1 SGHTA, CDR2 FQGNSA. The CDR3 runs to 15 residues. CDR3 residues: CASSPSDSLNTEAFF. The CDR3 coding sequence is TGTGCCAGCAGCCCGTCTGACAGCTTGAACACTGAAGCTTTCTTT.

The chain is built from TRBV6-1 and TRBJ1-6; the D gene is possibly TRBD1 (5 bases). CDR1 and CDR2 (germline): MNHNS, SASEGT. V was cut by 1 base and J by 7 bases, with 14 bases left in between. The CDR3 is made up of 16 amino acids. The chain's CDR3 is CASSEDPNGGNSPLHF. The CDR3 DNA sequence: TGTGCCAGCAGTGAAGACCCCAACGGGGGAAATTCACCCCTCCACTTT.

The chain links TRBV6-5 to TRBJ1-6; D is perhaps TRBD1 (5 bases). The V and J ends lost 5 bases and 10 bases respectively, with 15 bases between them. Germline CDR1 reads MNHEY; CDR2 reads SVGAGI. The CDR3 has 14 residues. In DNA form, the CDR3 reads TGTGCCAGCAGTCACGGGCAGGGCGGCTCACCCCTCCACTTT. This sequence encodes CASSHGQGGSPLHF.

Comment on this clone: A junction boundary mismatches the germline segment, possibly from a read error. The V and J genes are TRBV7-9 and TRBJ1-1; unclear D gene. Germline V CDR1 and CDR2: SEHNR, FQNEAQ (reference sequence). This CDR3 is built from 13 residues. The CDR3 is CSSSLYEGTEAFF. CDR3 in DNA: TGTTCCAGCAGCTTATACGAGGGCACTGAAGCTTTCTTT.

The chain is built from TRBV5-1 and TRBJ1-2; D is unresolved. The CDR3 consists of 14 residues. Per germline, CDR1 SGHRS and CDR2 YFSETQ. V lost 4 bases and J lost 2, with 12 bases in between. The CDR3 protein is CASSPIEGNYGYTF. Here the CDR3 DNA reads TGCGCCAGCAGCCCGATAGAGGGAAACTATGGCTACACCTTC.

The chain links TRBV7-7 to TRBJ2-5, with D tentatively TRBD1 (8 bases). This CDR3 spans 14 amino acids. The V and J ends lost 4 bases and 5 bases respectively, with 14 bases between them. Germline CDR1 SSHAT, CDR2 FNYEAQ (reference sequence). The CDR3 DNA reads TGTGCCAGCAGCTCGACAGGGGAGGGCGAGACCCAGTACTTC. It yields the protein CASSSTGEGETQYF. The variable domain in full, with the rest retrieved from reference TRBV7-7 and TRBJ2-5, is GAGVSQSPRYKVTKRGQDVTLRCDPISSHATLYWYQQALGQGPEFLTYFNYEAQPDKSGLPSDRFSAERPEGSISTLTIQRTEQRDSAMYRCASSSTGEGETQYFGPGTRLLVL.

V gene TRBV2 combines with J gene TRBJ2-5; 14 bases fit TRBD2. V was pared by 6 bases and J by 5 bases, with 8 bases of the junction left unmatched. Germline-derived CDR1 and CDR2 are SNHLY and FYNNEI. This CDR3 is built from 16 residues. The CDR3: CASRRLAGGPGETQYF. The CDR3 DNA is TGTGCCAGCAGGCGACTAGCGGGGGGGCCAGGGGAGACCCAGTACTTC.

For the CDR3, the DNA is TGTGCCAGCAGTCGGATAGCGGGGGGGGGCAATGAGCAGTTCTTC. It yields the protein CASSRIAGGGNEQFF. The rearrangement links TRBV6-4 to TRBJ2-1; 11 bases map to TRBD2. The CDR3 length is 15 residues. Germline V lookup: CDR1 MRHNA, CDR2 SNTAGT. V lost 5 bases and J lost 6; bases outside the gene matches: 6.

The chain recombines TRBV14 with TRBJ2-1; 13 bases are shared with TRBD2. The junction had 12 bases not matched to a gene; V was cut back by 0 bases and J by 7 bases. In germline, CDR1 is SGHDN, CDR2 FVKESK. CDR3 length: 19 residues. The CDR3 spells CASSQDHALAGGPRNEQFF. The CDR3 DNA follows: TGTGCCAGCAGCCAAGATCACGCACTAGCGGGGGGGCCGAGGAATGAGCAGTTCTTC. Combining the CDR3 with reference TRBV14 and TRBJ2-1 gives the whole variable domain EAGVTQFPSHSVIEKGQTVTLRCDPISGHDNLYWYRRVMGKEIKFLLHFVKESKQDESGMPNNRFLAERTGGTYSTLKVQPAELEDSGVYFCASSQDHALAGGPRNEQFFGPGTRLTVL.

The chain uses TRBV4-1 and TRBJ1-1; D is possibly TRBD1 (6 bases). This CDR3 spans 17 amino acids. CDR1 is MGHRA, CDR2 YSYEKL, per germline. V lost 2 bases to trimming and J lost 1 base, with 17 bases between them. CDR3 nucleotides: TGCGCCAGCAGCCAAACACCTGGACAGTCGGAGAACACTGAAGCTTTCTTT. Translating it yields CASSQTPGQSENTEAFF.

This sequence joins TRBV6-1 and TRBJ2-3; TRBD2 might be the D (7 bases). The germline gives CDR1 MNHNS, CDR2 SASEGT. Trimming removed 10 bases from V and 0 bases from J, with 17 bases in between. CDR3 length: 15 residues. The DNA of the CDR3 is TGTGCCACCGGGTCGGGGGGCATTAGCACAGATACGCAGTATTTT. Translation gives CATGSGGISTDTQYF.

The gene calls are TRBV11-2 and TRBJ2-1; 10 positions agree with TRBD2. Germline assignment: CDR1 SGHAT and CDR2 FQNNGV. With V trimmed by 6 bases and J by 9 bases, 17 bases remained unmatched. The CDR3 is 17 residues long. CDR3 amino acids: CASRLSGLAGAGGEQFF. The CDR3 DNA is TGTGCCAGCAGACTTTCTGGCCTAGCGGGGGCTGGGGGTGAGCAGTTCTTC.

This CDR3 reads CASSFLTPGDTQYF. The CDR3 nucleotides are TGTGCCAGCAGCTTCCTCACTCCGGGGGATACGCAGTATTTT. The chain couples TRBV11-2 to TRBJ2-3; tentatively, D is TRBD2 (5 bases). The CDR3 is made up of 14 amino acids. Germline V gene data show CDR1 as SGHAT and CDR2 as FQNNGV. Trimming cost V 3 bases and J 6 bases, with 13 bases left between them.

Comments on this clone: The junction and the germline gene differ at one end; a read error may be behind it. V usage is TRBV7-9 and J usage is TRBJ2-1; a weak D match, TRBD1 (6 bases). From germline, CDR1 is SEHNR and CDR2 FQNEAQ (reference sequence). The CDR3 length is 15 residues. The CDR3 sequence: CATSIFEQGSYEQFF. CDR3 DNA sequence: TGTGCCACCAGCATCTTTGAGCAGGGGTCATATGAGCAGTTCTTC.